This T cell receptor (beta chain) was observed in a study of cytomegalovirus exposure and HLA in healthy donors. Study-level results: The majority of TCR sequences were rare, yet some public TCRs appeared in many donors. The CMV antigen specificity of a few CMV-associated chains was confirmed through in vitro analysis.

This PCR relied on a set of 60 Vbeta primers and 13 Jbeta primers. Original processing methods: Around 83 million unique TCR beta chains, 10 million to 14 million shared, were counted in a later analysis. The table came from immunoSEQ multiplex PCR; TCRdb's copy has only in-frame clones and leaves some out. From that table come the V and J calls and clone size; the DNA was used to work out D and trimming. The data contain fewer than 200,000 clones, 80% to 90% of them seen just once; the ten biggest clones take up about 10%. A remark on this clone: Antigen specificity is unknown.

The sample comprised PBMCs. This TCR was sampled from a man aged 45-65 years in good health and CMV-seropositive.

In DNA form, the CDR3 reads TGTGCCAGCAACCCGGGACAGGGACTTAATTCACCCCTCCACTTT. Amino acids: CASNPGQGLNSPLHF. V usage is TRBV28 and J usage is TRBJ1-6; TRBD1 matches at 9 bases. This CDR3 region has 15 residues. The V gene's germline CDR1 is MDHEN and CDR2 SYDVKM. The V segment lost 7 bases and the J segment 6 bases; nucleotides outside the gene matches: 7.